The entry that follows covers one T cell receptor beta chain sequence. The antigen remains undetermined. Extracted RNA was reverse transcribed into cDNA, the sequencing template. Only in-frame clones appear in the TCRdb table, and some are missing; sequencing was by immunoSEQ multiplex PCR. The data hold approximately 150,000 clones, with 50% to 65% observed a single time. The V end was cut by 4 bases, the J end by 0 bases, with 10 bases between. Germline CDR1 reads MGHRA; CDR2 reads YSYEKL. CDR3 length: 14 amino acids. These data originate in a study of CD8+ T cells in alopecia areata. Findings and caveats of the study: Lesional scalp exceeded normal scalp in clonality, especially in alopecia totalis/universalis. Among the cells sequenced in scalp samples are also the resident alphabeta T cells of normal skin.

Isolation of CD4+ and CD8+ T cells from PBMCs was achieved by sorting. Sequenced: CD4+ T cells sorted from blood. This TCR came from a human donor in good health. This chain connects TRBV4-1 to TRBJ2-7; D gene unclear. In DNA form, the CDR3 reads TGCGCCAGCAGCCCACTCAGAGACTCCTACGAGCAGTACTTC. Its translation is CASSPLRDSYEQYF.